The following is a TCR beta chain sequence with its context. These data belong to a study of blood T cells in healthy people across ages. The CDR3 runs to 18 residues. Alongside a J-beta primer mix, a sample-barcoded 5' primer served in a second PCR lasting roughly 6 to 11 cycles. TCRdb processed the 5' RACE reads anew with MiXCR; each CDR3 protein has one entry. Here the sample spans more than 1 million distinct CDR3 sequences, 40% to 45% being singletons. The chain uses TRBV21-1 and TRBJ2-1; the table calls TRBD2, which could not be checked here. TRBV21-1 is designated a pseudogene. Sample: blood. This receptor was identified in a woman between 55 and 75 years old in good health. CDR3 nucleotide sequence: TGTGCCAGCAGCAAAGCCAGGATAGCGGGAGTTACAGTGGATGAGCAGTTCTTC. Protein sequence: CASSKARIAGVTVDEQFF.